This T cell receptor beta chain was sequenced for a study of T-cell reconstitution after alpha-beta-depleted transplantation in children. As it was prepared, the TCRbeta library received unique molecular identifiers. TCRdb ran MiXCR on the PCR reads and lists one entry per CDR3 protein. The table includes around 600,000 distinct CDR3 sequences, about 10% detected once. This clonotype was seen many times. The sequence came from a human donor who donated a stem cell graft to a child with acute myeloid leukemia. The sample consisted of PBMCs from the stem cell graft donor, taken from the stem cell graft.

For the CDR3, the DNA is TGTGCCAGCAGCCGAGACAGGGCAGCGGAGACCCAGTACTTC. Its translation is CASSRDRAAETQYF. The chain couples TRBV7-2 to TRBJ2-5; 7 bases agree with TRBD1. The germline V gene has CDR1 SGHTA and CDR2 FQGNSA. After removal of 5 bases from V and 5 bases from J, the junction contained 8 bases not matched to a gene. This CDR3 has 14 residues. The whole variable domain, remainder taken from reference TRBV7-2 and TRBJ2-5, is GAGVSQSPSNKVTEKGKDVELRCDPISGHTALYWYRQSLGQGLEFLIYFQGNSAPDKSGLPSDRFSAERTGGSVSTLTIQRTQQEDSAVYLCASSRDRAAETQYFGPGTRLLVL.